This T cell receptor (beta chain) is drawn from a study of identical twins (dated by TCRdb to 2016 to 2017). About the study as a whole: TCR alpha and beta repertoires from monozygotic twins, unrelated adults of various ages and cord blood were deep-sequenced to test whether fetal clonotypes persist. Replicate twin experiments were performed at different times using different library preparation protocols to rule out contamination. On the study overall, not on this receptor specifically: Out-of-frame TCR alpha sharing in monozygotic twins was systematically underestimated by recombination models, whereas sharing between unrelated individuals was in agreement with the recombination models. Out-of-frame TCR alpha sequences shared between twins showed an excess of low generation-probability sequences compared with coincidental sharing between unrelated individuals. Zero-insertion analyses could be partly confounded by invariant T cells such as MAIT and iNKT, though diverse VJ usage argued against such confounding for most clonotypes. Because the same donors could not be followed over many years, conclusions were based on cross-sectional statistical analysis. Abundant cord blood beta clonotypes had fewer insertions, young adult naive repertoires showed a similar but weaker trend, and memory repertoires showed no such trend. Excess twin sharing in beta out-of-frame sequences was weaker because fewer shared sequences lowered the signal-to-noise ratio.

The method behind the library was 5' RACE. The run used an Illumina HiSeq 2000. A universal primer binding site was added through template switching, and the final cDNA carried a unique molecular identifier so that TCR cDNA molecules could be counted accurately. First-strand cDNA for TCR alpha and beta chains was synthesized from specific primers in the conserved constant-segment region. To control for contamination, every cDNA library was double barcoded, receiving both a SMART-Mk sample barcode and Illumina barcodes. TruSeq adapter sequences and Illumina sample barcodes were added in two successive PCR steps. The Illumina HiSeq platform was used with custom primers to sequence TCR alpha and beta cDNA libraries. Processing in the source paper ran as follows. MiGEC was used to process raw reads and extract unique molecular identifiers, and MiXCR was used to find CDR3 positions. For each individual, recombination models were inferred using an EM algorithm with the repgenHMM and IGoR tools. Shared clonotypes were analyzed with the tcR package in R, and sharing was normalized by the product of cloneset sizes. Out-of-frame nonproductive sequences were analyzed to study raw recombination free of thymic and clonal selection effects. TCRdb applied fastp at Q25 and MiXCR to the public reads, then kept only in-frame beta chains. Rows are combined by CDR3 protein, so each entry shows the most common genes and DNA. TCRdb assigned the V and J calls; the authors' analysis was not used. The sample data list roughly 350,000 distinct CDR3 sequences, and 8.5% to 10% of these were observed just once. The ten largest clones add up to about 8.1% of the sample.

As concerns this clonotype: The target of this receptor is not known. The sample holds no much larger clone one base away, and base qualities are not on file.

All donors were healthy Caucasians. The study also sequenced three unrelated non-twin adults: a male aged 18 to 29, a male aged 50 to 59 and a female aged 50 to 59. Miltenyi CD45RO+ enrichment and human naive T-cell isolation kits were used to isolate memory (CD45RO+) and naive T cells from PBMC. V and J lose 3 bases and 0 bases, and a span of 5 bases separates them. Spanning cysteine to phenylalanine, the CDR3 consists of 13 amino acids. The DNA shown is the 39-base CDR3, in frame from base 1. CDR1 and CDR2 were assigned from the germline V gene as SGHVS and FQNEAQ. The clonotype was recovered from a woman in her fifties or sixties in good health. The sequenced sample was naive T cells sorted from blood. What the cell subset or site label conveys for this sample: cells isolated with a human naive T-cell isolation kit. The rearranged segments are TRBV7-8 and TRBJ1-1; the D gene lacks a confident call. In nucleotide form, the sequence is TGTGCCAGCAGCTTCGTCCTGAACACTGAAGCTTTCTTT. Translation gives CASSFVLNTEAFF.